This T cell receptor beta chain was sequenced during a study of T cell responses to AZD1222 COVID-19 vaccine. Study-wide findings and caveats: Spike regions recognized by vaccine-associated CD4 TCRs spanned the protein, led by 160-218 and 743-854.

With regard to this clone: The antigen is undetermined.

The table came from immunoSEQ multiplex PCR; TCRdb's copy has only in-frame clones and leaves some out. Found here are 120,000 or so clones, 80% to 95% of them singletons; the top ten hold approximately 4.5%. CDR1 and CDR2 (germline): MNHEY, SVGAGI. CDR3 size: 13 residues. The V gene lost 6 bases and the J gene lost 0 bases, with 8 bases spanning the gap. This TCR derives from an adult in good health. V is TRBV6-5 and J is TRBJ1-1; D is uncertain. The sequenced sample was peripheral blood, obtained on day 0 of MenACWY control vaccination. This CDR3 reads CASRTPLNTEAFF. The DNA of the CDR3 is TGTGCCAGCAGAACGCCCCTGAACACTGAAGCTTTCTTT.